These T cell receptor beta chains were read from a single sample in a study of cytomegalovirus exposure and HLA in healthy donors. TCRdb's table, derived via immunoSEQ multiplex PCR, lists solely in-frame clones and lacks some. The sample table sets out 200,000 or so clones. Sequenced sample: PBMCs. These receptors were taken from a girl aged 2 to 9 in good health and CMV-seropositive. Each CDR3 is given with its conserved first and last residue. The order of the fields is V gene, D gene, J gene, CDR3 protein, CDR3 DNA. D genes are given only for firm matches.

>TRBV25-1|.|TRBJ2-1
CASSEELAASYNEQFF
TGTGCCAGCAGTGAAGAATTAGCGGCTTCCTACAATGAGCAGTTCTTC
>TRBV28|.|TRBJ2-1
CASSPDILQVPYNEQFF
TGTGCCAGCAGCCCGGACATACTACAGGTACCCTACAATGAGCAGTTCTTC
>TRBV27|.|TRBJ2-3
CASSAGTYSTDTQYF
TGTGCCAGCAGTGCCGGGACTTATAGCACAGATACGCAGTATTTT
>TRBV9|TRBD1|TRBJ1-1
CASSVTGANTEAFF
TGTGCCAGCAGCGTGACAGGGGCGAACACTGAAGCTTTCTTT
>TRBV9|.|TRBJ2-7
CASSVARVGEQYF
TGTGCCAGCAGCGTCGCCAGGGTGGGCGAGCAGTACTTC
>TRBV9|.|TRBJ1-4
CASSRTVYEKLFF
TGTGCCAGCAGTAGGACAGTCTATGAAAAACTGTTTTTT
>TRBV6-1|TRBD2|TRBJ2-7
CASSERGDQQYF
TGTGCCAGCAGTGAACGGGGGGACCAGCAGTACTTC
>TRBV2|.|TRBJ2-1
CASQGLDEQFF
TGTGCCAGCCAGGGTCTGGATGAGCAGTTCTTC
>TRBV27|TRBD1|TRBJ1-6
CASRPTGLGSLLHF
TGTGCCAGCAGGCCGACAGGGTTGGGTTCACTCCTCCACTTT
>TRBV7-9|TRBD2|TRBJ2-1
CASSLGLAGLKGNEQFF
TGTGCCAGCAGCTTAGGCCTAGCGGGACTGAAAGGCAATGAGCAGTTCTTC
>TRBV5-1|TRBD1|TRBJ2-7
CASSLSGQGYEQYF
TGCGCCAGCAGCCTCTCGGGACAGGGCTACGAGCAGTACTTC
>TRBV4-2|.|TRBJ2-1
CASSQDLGPGLSPTHNEQFF
TGTGCCAGCAGCCAAGATCTAGGCCCCGGACTGTCCCCAACCCACAATGAGCAGTTCTTC
>TRBV29-1|.|TRBJ2-2
CSAPGFNTGELFF
TGCAGCGCCCCAGGATTTAATACCGGGGAGCTGTTTTTT
>TRBV29-1|TRBD2|TRBJ2-1
CSVEGTSGQNNEQFF
TGCAGCGTTGAAGGAACTAGCGGGCAAAACAATGAGCAGTTCTTC
>TRBV2|TRBD2|TRBJ2-4
CASSEWAGASKNIQYF
TGTGCCAGCAGTGAATGGGCGGGAGCTAGCAAAAACATTCAGTACTTC
>TRBV5-1|.|TRBJ2-5
CASMQGPSGTQYF
TGCGCCAGCATGCAGGGGCCTAGCGGGACCCAGTACTTC
>TRBV27|.|TRBJ2-5
CASMRAGLLSETQYF
TGTGCCAGCATGCGAGCAGGGTTGTTATCAGAGACCCAGTACTTC
>TRBV2|.|TRBJ2-7
CAIRVYEQYF
TGTGCGATCAGGGTTTACGAGCAGTACTTC
>TRBV21-1|.|TRBJ2-1
CASSKVNGTGAGNEQFF
TGTGCCAGCAGCAAAGTAAATGGGACAGGGGCCGGCAATGAGCAGTTCTTC
>TRBV5-1|TRBD1|TRBJ2-7
CASSPGQGRLREQYF
TGCGCCAGCAGCCCGGGACAGGGGAGGCTGAGAGAGCAGTACTTC
>TRBV7-6|.|TRBJ2-7
CASSLAQVYEQYF
TGTGCCAGCAGCTTAGCACAGGTCTACGAGCAGTACTTC
>TRBV5-1|TRBD1|TRBJ1-4
CASSLVLDRGEKLFF
TGCGCCAGCAGCTTGGTTCTGGACAGGGGGGAAAAACTGTTTTTT
>TRBV13|TRBD1|TRBJ2-1
CASSSRDRVYNEQFF
TGTGCCAGCAGCTCCCGGGACAGGGTATACAATGAGCAGTTCTTC
>TRBV28|.|TRBJ2-1
CASSFQVYDEQFF
TGTGCCAGCAGTTTTCAGGTGTACGATGAGCAGTTCTTC
>TRBV6-5|.|TRBJ1-1
CASSYSGGNTEAFF
TGTGCCAGCAGTTACTCCGGGGGGAACACTGAAGCTTTCTTT
>TRBV5-1|TRBD1|TRBJ2-3
CASGGRQGNRDTQYF
TGCGCCAGCGGTGGGAGACAGGGGAACCGAGATACGCAGTATTTT
>TRBV11-2|TRBD1|TRBJ2-5
CASSLEGQGARETQYF
TGTGCCAGCAGCTTAGAGGGGCAGGGGGCGAGGGAGACCCAGTACTTC
>TRBV7-9|.|TRBJ2-6
CASSMPGLYVLTF
TGTGCCAGCAGCATGCCAGGGTTATACGTCCTGACTTTC
>TRBV7-2|TRBD2|TRBJ2-1
CASSPGLAGVHEQFF
TGTGCCAGCAGCCCGGGACTAGCGGGAGTACATGAGCAGTTCTTC
>TRBV27|TRBD1|TRBJ1-1
CASSLWPMRTGNGGTEAFF
TGTGCCAGCAGTTTATGGCCGATGCGGACAGGGAATGGGGGCACTGAAGCTTTCTTT
>TRBV27|.|TRBJ2-3
CASRPLEGDFTDTQYF
TGTGCCAGCAGACCCCTGGAGGGAGACTTCACAGATACGCAGTATTTT
>TRBV6-4|.|TRBJ2-7
CASRASYEQYF
TGTGCCAGCAGGGCCTCTTACGAGCAGTACTTC
>TRBV6-1|.|TRBJ2-7
CASSEGSGSEQYF
TGTGCCAGCAGTGAAGGTAGTGGGAGCGAGCAGTACTTC
>TRBV10-1|.|TRBJ2-2
CASSEGGRANTGELFF
TGCGCCAGCAGTGAAGGAGGGAGAGCGAACACCGGGGAGCTGTTTTTT